This T cell receptor beta chain was found in a study of sequential checkpoint blockade in melanoma. Treatment specified: randomized to nivolumab then ipilimumab (arm A) or the reverse (arm B). The table came from immunoSEQ multiplex PCR; TCRdb's copy has only in-frame clones and leaves some out. This sample has 30,000 to 40,000 clones; approximately 90% occur once, and the top ten carry roughly 12%. Germline loops: CDR1 SGHNT, CDR2 YYREEE (reference sequence). Trimming took 2 bases from V and 2 from J, leaving 10 bases between them. The CDR3 sequence is 14 residues long. Specimen: CD8+ T cells sorted from blood (inferred from file names), collected from a patient given nivolumab and ipilimumab in sequence. The receptor was isolated from a human donor with melanoma. The chain employs TRBV5-4 and TRBJ1-2, with unresolved D. In nucleotides, the CDR3 is TGTGCCAGCAGCTTCTCAGGTTCCAACTATGGCTACACCTTC. Residues: CASSFSGSNYGYTF.